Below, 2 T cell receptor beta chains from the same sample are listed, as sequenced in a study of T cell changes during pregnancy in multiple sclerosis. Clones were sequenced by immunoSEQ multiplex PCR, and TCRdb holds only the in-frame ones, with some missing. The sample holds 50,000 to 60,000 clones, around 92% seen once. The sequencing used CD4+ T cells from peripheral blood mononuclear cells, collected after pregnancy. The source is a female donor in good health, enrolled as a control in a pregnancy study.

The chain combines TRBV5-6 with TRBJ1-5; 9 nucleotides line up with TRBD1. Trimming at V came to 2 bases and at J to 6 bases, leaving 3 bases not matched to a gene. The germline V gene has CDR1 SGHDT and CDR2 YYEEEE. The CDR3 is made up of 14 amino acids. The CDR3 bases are TGTGCCAGCAGCTTCGGACAGGGGTTTCAGCCCCAGCATTTT. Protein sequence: CASSFGQGFQPQHF.

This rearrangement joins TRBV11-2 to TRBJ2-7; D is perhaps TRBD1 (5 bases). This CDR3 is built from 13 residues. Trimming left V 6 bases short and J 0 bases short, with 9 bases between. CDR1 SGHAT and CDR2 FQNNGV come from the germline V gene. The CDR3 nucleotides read TGTGCCAGCAGTGGGGCCGTCTCCTACGAGCAGTACTTC. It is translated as CASSGAVSYEQYF.